The 29 T cell receptor beta chains in this list originate from one sample, sequenced in a study of T cell repertoires in cytomegalovirus infection. Antigens of these TCRs are unknown. TCRdb re-called the reads with MiXCR, one entry per CDR3 protein. This table has around 500,000 distinct CDR3 sequences, about 42% appearing once. Source: cultured PBMCs, taken from culture after CMV antigen stimulation. These TCRs come from a human donor in good health (CMV status not recorded). Some clones in this sample may be carry-over from other donors' samples.

This chain uses TRBV12-3 or TRBV12-4 with TRBJ2-1, with 8 bases fitting TRBD2. The CDR3 is made up of 19 amino acids. The junction had 19 bases not matched to a gene; V was cut back by 5 bases and J by 4 bases. The CDR3 nucleotides are TGTGCCAGCAGTCCTTTAGCCACTAGCGGATTCCTCTGGTACAATGAGCAGTTCTTC. Protein: CASSPLATSGFLWYNEQFF.

The chain employs TRBV7-2 and TRBJ2-3; TRBD2 agrees at 12 bases. The CDR3 has 17 amino acids. V gave up 2 bases and J gave up 4 bases; unmatched junction bases: 7. The germline V gene encodes CDR1 SGHTA and CDR2 FQGNSA. CDR3 DNA sequence: TGTGCCAGCAGCTTACGGGCTAGCGGGGGGGTCGCAGATACGCAGTATTTT. Protein sequence: CASSLRASGGVADTQYF.

V is TRBV11-2 and J is TRBJ2-3; D might be TRBD1 (6 bases). CDR1 is SGHAT, CDR2 FQNNGV, per germline. Trimming left V 2 bases short and J 3 bases short, with 15 bases between. The CDR3 length is 16 residues. CDR3 coding DNA: TGTGCCAGCAGCTTAATCCCTAGGACAGTAACAGATACGCAGTATTTT. This gives the protein CASSLIPRTVTDTQYF.

This clonotype has more than one count but fewer than ten. The J gene is TRBJ2-1, the V gene TRBV7-6; no clear D. Germline-derived CDR1 and CDR2 are SGHVS and FNYEAQ. V dropped 5 bases and J dropped 6 bases, with 8 bases sitting between them. The CDR3 has 12 residues. The DNA for the CDR3 is TGTGCCAGCAGCCCGGAGAGCAATGAGCAGTTCTTC. This encodes CASSPESNEQFF.

A note on this clonotype: One end of the junction is discordant with germline, which a read error may explain. The chain links TRBV7-6 to TRBJ2-3; TRBD2 is a possible D gene (6 bases). Looked up from germline, CDR1 is SGHVS and CDR2 is FNYEAQ. There are 13 residues in the CDR3. For the CDR3, the DNA is TGTGCCAGCAGCTCTGCGGGATGGGGTACGCATTATTTT. The encoded protein is CASSSAGWGTHYF. Variable domain in full (rest from reference TRBV7-6 and TRBJ2-3): GAGVSQSPRYKVTKRGQDVALRCDPISGHVSLYWYRQALGQGPEFLTYFNYEAQQDKSGLPNDRFSAERPEGSISTLTIQRTEQRDSAMYRCASSSAGWGTHYFGPGTRLTVL.

The chain combines TRBV6-5 with TRBJ2-7; 7 nucleotides match TRBD1. Germline loops: CDR1 MNHEY, CDR2 SVGAGI. The CDR3 loop spans 16 amino acids. The V segment lost 0 bases and the J segment 3 bases; nucleotides outside the gene matches: 8. CDR3 in amino acids: CASSYSGQSSLYEQYF. The CDR3 DNA follows: TGTGCCAGCAGTTACTCGGGACAGAGTAGCCTCTACGAGCAGTACTTC.

This clonotype was detected only a few times. The chain couples TRBV5-8 to TRBJ2-7; the match to TRBD1 covers 9 bases. CDR3 size: 16 residues. Trimming removed 4 bases from V and 9 bases from J; junction bases left unmatched: 17. Per germline, CDR1 SGHTS and CDR2 YDEGEE. The CDR3 here is CASSRLAWDRVGWQYF. For the CDR3, the DNA is TGTGCCAGCAGCAGATTGGCCTGGGACAGGGTCGGTTGGCAGTACTTC. Using reference TRBV5-8 and TRBJ2-7 for the parts outside the CDR3, the full variable domain is EAGVTQSPTHLIKTRGQQATLRCSPISGHTSVYWYQQALGLGLQFLLWYDEGEERNRGNFPPRFSGRQFPNYSSELNVNALELEDSALYLCASSRLAWDRVGWQYFGPGTRLTVT.

The sample holds a few counts of this clonotype. The chain joins TRBV7-2 to TRBJ2-1; 11 positions agree with TRBD2. Germline CDR1 SGHTA, CDR2 FQGNSA. With V trimmed by 2 bases and J by 8 bases, 14 bases remained unmatched. This CDR3 comprises 18 residues. CDR3 sequence reads: CASSLLPGGLADVYEQFF. The DNA for the CDR3 is TGTGCCAGCAGCTTACTACCAGGGGGACTAGCGGATGTATATGAGCAGTTCTTC.

This clonotype was found a few times. V gene TRBV7-2 combines with J gene TRBJ1-1; 7 bases fit TRBD1. Germline V gene lookup returns CDR1 SGHTA and CDR2 FQGNSA. V lost 3 bases and J lost 3; bases outside the gene matches: 7. This CDR3 has 15 amino acids. The CDR3 nucleotides read TGTGCCAGCAGCTTCGGACAGGCGGGGTACACTGAAGCTTTCTTT. Translated: CASSFGQAGYTEAFF.

This clonotype was counted only a few times. The chain uses TRBV7-2 and TRBJ2-2, with D perhaps assigned TRBD1 or TRBD2 (6 bases each). The CDR3 covers 16 residues. Germline V CDR1 and CDR2: SGHTA, FQGNSA. The V and J ends lost 6 bases and 1 base respectively, with 15 bases between them. The CDR3 DNA is TGTGCCAGCAGGGGGGCGGGTAGCGGGAACACCGGGGAGCTGTTTTTT. The encoded protein is CASRGAGSGNTGELFF.

Only a few counts were recorded for this clonotype. The gene calls are TRBV11-2 and TRBJ2-7; D ambiguous. Per germline, CDR1 SGHAT and CDR2 FQNNGV. CDR3 size: 16 residues. The ends were cut back, 0 bases at V and 5 bases at J, with 17 bases in the middle. DNA of the CDR3: TGTGCCAGCAGCTTAGATCGTACGATTGGGCTTGACGAGCAGTACTTC. It specifies CASSLDRTIGLDEQYF.

The chain carries TRBV20-1 and TRBJ2-1; D tentatively fits TRBD1 or TRBD2 (5 bases each). Germline V gene data show CDR1 as DFQATT and CDR2 as SNEGSKA (reference sequence). The CDR3 consists of 13 residues. The ends were cut back, 3 bases at V and 3 bases at J, with 9 bases in the middle. CDR3: CSASGASYNEQFF. The CDR3 DNA sequence: TGCAGTGCTAGCGGGGCCAGCTACAATGAGCAGTTCTTC.

This clonotype was counted only a few times. The chain carries TRBV7-2 and TRBJ1-1; 7 bases agree with TRBD1. The CDR3 sequence is 16 residues long. The V gene end was trimmed by 5 bases and the J gene end by 0 bases; junction bases not matched to a gene: 9. Germline CDR1 and CDR2: SGHTA and FQGNSA. The CDR3 DNA reads TGTGCCAGCAGCCAAGACAGGGTAGGGATGAACACTGAAGCTTTCTTT. Translation gives CASSQDRVGMNTEAFF.

This rearrangement joins TRBV7-2 to TRBJ1-1; TRBD1 might be the D (6 bases). The CDR3 extends over 13 amino acids. Trimming shortened V by 5 bases and J by 10 bases, and 17 bases separated the two germline ends. The germline V gene has CDR1 SGHTA and CDR2 FQGNSA. Here the CDR3 reads CASSRPGEGVAFF. The CDR3 coding sequence is TGTGCCAGCAGCCGCCCCGGGGAGGGGGTAGCTTTCTTT.

This rearrangement joins TRBV19 to TRBJ1-2; no firm D call. This CDR3 is built from 14 residues. Germline values: CDR1 LNHDA, CDR2 SQIVND (reference sequence). The V gene lost 1 base and the J gene lost 8 bases, with 14 bases spanning the gap. CDR3 bases: TGTGCCAGTAGTATAGGCCGGGATCGTATGGGCTACACCTTC. Translating it yields CASSIGRDRMGYTF.

The chain is built from TRBV6-8 and TRBJ2-2; D is uncertain. Trimming removed 1 base at V and 5 bases at J, with 8 bases between. Germline CDR1 MNHGY, CDR2 SAAAGT. The length of the CDR3 is 14 residues. In DNA, the CDR3 is TGTGCCAGCAGTTACTTGGCAGCGACCGGGGAGCTGTTTTTT. Its translation: CASSYLAATGELFF.

This clonotype was detected only a few times. The rearrangement links TRBV2 to TRBJ1-1; TRBD1 might be the D (6 bases). With 8 bases removed from V and 5 bases from J, the gap between germline ends came to 12 bases. The germline gives CDR1 SNHLY, CDR2 FYNNEI. The CDR3 runs to 12 residues. The CDR3 reads CASPRGATEAFF. As DNA, the CDR3 is TGTGCCAGCCCCCGGGGGGCGACTGAAGCTTTCTTT.

The chain combines TRBV20-1 with TRBJ2-7; no firm D call. Trimming removed 3 bases from V and 0 bases from J, with 12 bases in between. Germline V gene data show CDR1 as DFQATT and CDR2 as SNEGSKA (reference sequence). The CDR3 consists of 14 residues. The CDR3 spells CSARRRPSSYEQYF. CDR3 sequence (DNA): TGCAGTGCTAGGCGGCGGCCAAGCTCCTACGAGCAGTACTTC.

Of note for this clonotype: At one of its ends the junction is not consistent with the germline gene, which may arise from a read error. The chain joins TRBV2 to TRBJ1-2; a possible D gene is TRBD1 (5 bases). The CDR3 consists of 12 residues. Germline CDR1 is SNHLY and CDR2 is FYNNEI. CDR3 sequence: CASSETTGTARF. The CDR3 nucleotides read TGTGCCAGCAGTGAAACTACCGGGACTGCCCGATTC.

The chain links TRBV20-1 to TRBJ1-2; 8 bases map to TRBD1. CDR1 is DFQATT, CDR2 SNEGSKA, per germline (reference sequence). The CDR3 runs to 14 residues. V lost 2 bases and J lost 4; bases outside the gene matches: 6. The CDR3, as DNA: TGCAGTGCTAGACGGGGACAGGCCGTCTATGGCTACACCTTC. Amino acid sequence: CSARRGQAVYGYTF.

CDR3 DNA sequence: TGTGCCAGCAGCCAAGTAACCGGGAGCTACTCCTACAATGAGCAGTTCTTC. Protein product: CASSQVTGSYSYNEQFF. The chain employs TRBV14 and TRBJ2-1, with D possibly matching TRBD2 (6 bases). Germline CDR1 SGHDN, CDR2 FVKESK. V lost 1 base and J lost 0, with 13 bases in between. The CDR3 is 17 residues long.

This clonotype has a handful of counts. V is TRBV5-1 and J is TRBJ2-1, with 9 positions matching TRBD1. J was trimmed by 2 bases and V by 0 bases; bases with no gene match: 3. This CDR3 spans 16 amino acids. CDR1 and CDR2 from the germline V gene are SGHRS and YFSETQ. The CDR3 coding sequence is TGCGCCAGCAGCTTGGGGGACAGGGAACCCTACAATGAGCAGTTCTTC. Translation: CASSLGDREPYNEQFF.

This clonotype has a handful of counts. This chain links TRBV7-2 with TRBJ1-6; no definite D call. CDR1 is SGHTA and CDR2 is FQGNSA in the germline V gene. V was shortened by 0 bases and J by 6 bases, with 9 bases between the two germline ends. This CDR3 region has 15 residues. In DNA form, the CDR3 reads TGTGCCAGCAGCTTAGCGGGAGGCCTTAATTCACCCCTCCACTTT. Translating gives CASSLAGGLNSPLHF.

The chain has TRBV2 and TRBJ1-2, with TRBD1 identical over 7 bases. V lost 7 bases and J lost 4; bases outside the gene matches: 3. The CDR3 has 12 amino acids. Germline V gene sequence: CDR1 SNHLY, CDR2 FYNNEI. CDR3 coding DNA: TGTGCCAGCAAGGGGGCGGGCTATGGCTACACCTTC. The encoded protein is CASKGAGYGYTF.

In its sample, this clonotype was seen many times. The chain recombines TRBV7-2 with TRBJ2-7; D gene uncertain. V was clipped by 3 bases and J by 7 bases, with 13 bases between them. CDR3 length: 13 amino acids. In germline, CDR1 is SGHTA, CDR2 FQGNSA. Here the CDR3 reads CASSFDHPGEQYF. As DNA, the CDR3 is TGTGCCAGCAGCTTCGACCATCCTGGGGAGCAGTACTTC.

This sequence joins TRBV19 and TRBJ1-2; D is perhaps TRBD1 (5 bases). Germline values: CDR1 LNHDA, CDR2 SQIVND (reference sequence). The CDR3 contains 15 residues. Trimming removed 5 bases from V and 1 base from J, with 14 bases in between. The CDR3 protein is CASSAEGTYNYGYTF. CDR3 in DNA: TGTGCCAGTAGTGCGGAGGGGACTTATAACTATGGCTACACCTTC. The variable domain in full, with the rest retrieved from reference TRBV19 and TRBJ1-2, is DGGITQSPKYLFRKEGQNVTLSCEQNLNHDAMYWYRQDPGQGLRLIYYSQIVNDFQKGDIAEGYSVSREKKESFPLTVTSAQKNPTAFYLCASSAEGTYNYGYTFGSGTRLTVV.

The chain carries TRBV20-1 and TRBJ2-1; tentative D call: TRBD2 (6 bases). V was shortened by 3 bases and J by 15 bases, with 30 bases between the two germline ends. CDR3 length: 16 amino acids. The germline V gene encodes CDR1 DFQATT and CDR2 SNEGSKA (reference sequence). CDR3 amino acids: CSARTQASDQYQVGFF. The CDR3 DNA reads TGCAGTGCTAGGACCCAGGCTAGCGATCAGTATCAGGTGGGGTTCTTC.

This clonotype has more than one count but fewer than ten. The gene calls are TRBV7-2 and TRBJ2-3, with D possibly TRBD2 on 6 matching bases. The V end lost 8 bases, the J end lost 6 bases, and 18 bases lay between the germline ends. Germline CDR1 SGHTA, CDR2 FQGNSA. The CDR3 spans 14 residues. CDR3 sequence (DNA): TGTGCCAGCTTAACCGGGGGACGGGTGGATACGCAGTATTTT. This gives the protein CASLTGGRVDTQYF.

The CDR3 DNA sequence: TGTGCCAGCAGCCGGTCCTCGGAGACTAGCGGGAGGAATGAGCAGTTCTTC. Amino acid sequence: CASSRSSETSGRNEQFF. This chain joins TRBV12-3 or TRBV12-4 and TRBJ2-1, with 13 bases matching TRBD2. This CDR3 comprises 17 residues. Trimming at V came to 6 bases and at J to 7 bases, leaving 12 bases not matched to a gene.